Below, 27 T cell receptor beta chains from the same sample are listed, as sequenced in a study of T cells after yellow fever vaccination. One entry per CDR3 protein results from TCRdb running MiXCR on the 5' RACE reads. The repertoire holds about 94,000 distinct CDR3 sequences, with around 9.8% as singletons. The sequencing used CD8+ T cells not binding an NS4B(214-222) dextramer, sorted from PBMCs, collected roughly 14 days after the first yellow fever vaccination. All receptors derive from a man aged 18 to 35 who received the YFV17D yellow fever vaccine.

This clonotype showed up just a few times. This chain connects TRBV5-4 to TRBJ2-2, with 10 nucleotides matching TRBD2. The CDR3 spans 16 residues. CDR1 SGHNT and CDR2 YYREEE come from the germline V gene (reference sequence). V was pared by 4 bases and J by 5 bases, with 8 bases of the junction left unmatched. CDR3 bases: TGTGCCAGCAGCCCCTGGGCTAGCGGGAGTACCGGGGAGCTGTTTTTT. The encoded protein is CASSPWASGSTGELFF.

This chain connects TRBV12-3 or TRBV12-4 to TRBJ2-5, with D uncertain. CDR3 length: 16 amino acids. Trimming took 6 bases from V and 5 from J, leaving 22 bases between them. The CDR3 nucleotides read TGTGCCAGCAGCTTTGTCAGCGCTCGGTCCGGGGAGACCCAGTACTTC. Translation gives CASSFVSARSGETQYF.

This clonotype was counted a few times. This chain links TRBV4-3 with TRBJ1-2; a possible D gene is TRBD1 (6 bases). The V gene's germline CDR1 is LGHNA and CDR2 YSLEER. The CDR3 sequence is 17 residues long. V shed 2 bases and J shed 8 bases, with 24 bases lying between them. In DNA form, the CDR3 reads TGCGCCAGCAGCCAAAGATCTCGACCAGGGGTTCAGGAGGGCTACACCTTC. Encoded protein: CASSQRSRPGVQEGYTF.

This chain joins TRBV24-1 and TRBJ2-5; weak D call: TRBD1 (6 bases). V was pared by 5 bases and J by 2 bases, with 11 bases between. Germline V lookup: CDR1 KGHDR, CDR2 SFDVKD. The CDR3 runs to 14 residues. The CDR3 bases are TGTGCCACCAGTGCTCCGACAGGACAAGAGACCCAGTACTTC. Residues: CATSAPTGQETQYF.

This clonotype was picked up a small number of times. The CDR3 nucleotides read TGCGCCAGCAGCTTGACCGGGACAGGGGGTCCCACTGAAGCTTTCTTT. Its translation is CASSLTGTGGPTEAFF. V usage is TRBV5-1 and J usage is TRBJ1-1, with 11 bases aligning to TRBD1. Germline loops: CDR1 SGHRS, CDR2 YFSETQ. The CDR3 consists of 16 residues. V shed 1 base and J 4 bases; nucleotides not matched to a gene: 6.

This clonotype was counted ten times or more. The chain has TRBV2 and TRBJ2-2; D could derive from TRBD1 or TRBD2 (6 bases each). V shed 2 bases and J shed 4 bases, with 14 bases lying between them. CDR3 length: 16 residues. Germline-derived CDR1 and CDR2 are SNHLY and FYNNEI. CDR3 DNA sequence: TGTGCCAGCAGTGAATTGGGGGGCGCGGGCACCGGGGAGCTGTTTTTT. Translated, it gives CASSELGGAGTGELFF. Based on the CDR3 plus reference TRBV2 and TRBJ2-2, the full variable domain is EPEVTQTPSHQVTQMGQEVILRCVPISNHLYFYWYRQILGQKVEFLVSFYNNEISEKSEIFDDQFSVERPDGSNFTLKIRSTKLEDSAMYFCASSELGGAGTGELFFGEGSRLTVL.

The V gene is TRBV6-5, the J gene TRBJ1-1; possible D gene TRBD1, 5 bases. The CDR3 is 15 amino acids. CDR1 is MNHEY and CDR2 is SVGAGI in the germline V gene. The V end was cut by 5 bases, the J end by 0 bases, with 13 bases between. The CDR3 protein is CASSIQVNMNTEAFF. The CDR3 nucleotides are TGTGCCAGCAGTATACAGGTGAATATGAACACTGAAGCTTTCTTT.

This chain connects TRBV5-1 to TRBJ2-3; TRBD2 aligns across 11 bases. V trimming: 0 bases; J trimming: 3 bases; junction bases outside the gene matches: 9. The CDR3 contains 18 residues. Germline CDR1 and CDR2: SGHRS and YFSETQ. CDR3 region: CASSLVSGGASATDTQYF. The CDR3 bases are TGCGCCAGCAGCTTGGTTAGCGGGGGGGCCTCGGCAACAGATACGCAGTATTTT.

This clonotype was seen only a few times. CDR3 nucleotide sequence: TGTGCCAGCAGTCAGGGACAGAACACTGAAGCTTTCTTT. This sequence encodes CASSQGQNTEAFF. This chain uses TRBV6-6 with TRBJ1-1; perhaps TRBD1 as D (6 bases). Per germline, CDR1 MNHNY and CDR2 SVGAGI (reference sequence). Trimming took off 5 bases at V and 1 base at J, with 8 bases between the two ends. This CDR3 region has 13 residues.

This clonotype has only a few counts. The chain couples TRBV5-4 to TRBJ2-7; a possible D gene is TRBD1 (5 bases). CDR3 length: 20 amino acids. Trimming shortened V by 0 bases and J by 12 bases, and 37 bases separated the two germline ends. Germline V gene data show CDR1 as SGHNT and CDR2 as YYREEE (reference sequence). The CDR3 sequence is CASSLETESYNPLQDVDPYF. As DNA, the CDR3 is TGTGCCAGCAGCTTGGAGACAGAGAGCTATAACCCATTACAAGACGTGGATCCGTACTTC.

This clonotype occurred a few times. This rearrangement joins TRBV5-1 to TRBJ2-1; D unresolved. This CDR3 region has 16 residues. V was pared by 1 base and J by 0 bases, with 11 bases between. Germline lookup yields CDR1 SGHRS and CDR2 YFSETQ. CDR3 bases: TGCGCCAGCAGCTTGCTCGGTAGTGACTCCTACAATGAGCAGTTCTTC. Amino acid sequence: CASSLLGSDSYNEQFF.

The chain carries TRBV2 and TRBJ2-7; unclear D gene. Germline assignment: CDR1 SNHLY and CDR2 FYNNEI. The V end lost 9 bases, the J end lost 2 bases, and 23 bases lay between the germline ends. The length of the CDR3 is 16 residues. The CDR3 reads CASKRITVSNPYEQYF. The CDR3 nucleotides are TGTGCCAGTAAAAGAATAACAGTGTCCAATCCCTACGAGCAGTACTTC.

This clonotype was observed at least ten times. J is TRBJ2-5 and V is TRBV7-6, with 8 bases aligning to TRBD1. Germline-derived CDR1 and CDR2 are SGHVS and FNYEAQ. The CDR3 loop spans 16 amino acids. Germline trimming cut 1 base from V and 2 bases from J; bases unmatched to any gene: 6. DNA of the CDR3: TGTGCCAGCAGCTTAGGGGGGACAGGCCTACAAGAGACCCAGTACTTC. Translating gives CASSLGGTGLQETQYF.

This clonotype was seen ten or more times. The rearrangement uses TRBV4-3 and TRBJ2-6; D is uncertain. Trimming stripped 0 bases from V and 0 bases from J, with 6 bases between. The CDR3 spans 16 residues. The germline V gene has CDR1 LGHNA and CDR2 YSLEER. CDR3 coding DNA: TGCGCCAGCAGCCAAGAGAGTAGCTCTGGGGCCAACGTCCTGACTTTC. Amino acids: CASSQESSSGANVLTF.

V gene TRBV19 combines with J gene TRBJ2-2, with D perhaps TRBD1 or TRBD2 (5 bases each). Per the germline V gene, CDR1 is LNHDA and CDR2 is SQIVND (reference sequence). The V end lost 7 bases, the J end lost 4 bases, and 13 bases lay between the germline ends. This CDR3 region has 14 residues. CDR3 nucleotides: TGTGCCAGTATTTGGGGACCGGGCACCGGGGAGCTGTTTTTT. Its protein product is CASIWGPGTGELFF.

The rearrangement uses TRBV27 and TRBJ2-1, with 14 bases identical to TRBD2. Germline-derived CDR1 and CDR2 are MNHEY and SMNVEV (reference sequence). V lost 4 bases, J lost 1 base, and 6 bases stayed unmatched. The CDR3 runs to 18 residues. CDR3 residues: CASSSTSGGVGSYNEQFF. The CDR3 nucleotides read TGTGCCAGCAGTTCGACTAGCGGGGGGGTAGGGTCCTACAATGAGCAGTTCTTC.

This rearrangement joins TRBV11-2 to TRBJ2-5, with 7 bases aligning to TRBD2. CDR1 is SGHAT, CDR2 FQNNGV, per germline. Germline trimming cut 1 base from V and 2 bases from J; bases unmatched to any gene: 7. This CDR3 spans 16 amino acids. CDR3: CASSLGGGGAQETQYF. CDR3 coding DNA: TGTGCCAGCAGCTTAGGAGGCGGGGGAGCTCAAGAGACCCAGTACTTC.

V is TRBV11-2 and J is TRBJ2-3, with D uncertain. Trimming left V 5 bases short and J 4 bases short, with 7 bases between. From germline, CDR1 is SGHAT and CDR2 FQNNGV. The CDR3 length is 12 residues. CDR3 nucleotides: TGTGCCAGCAGCAAGGCCGCAGATACGCAGTATTTT. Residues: CASSKAADTQYF.

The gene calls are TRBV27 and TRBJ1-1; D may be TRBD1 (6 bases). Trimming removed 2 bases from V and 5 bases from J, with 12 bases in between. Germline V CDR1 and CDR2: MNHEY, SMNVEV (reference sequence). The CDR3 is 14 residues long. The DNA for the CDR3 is TGTGCCAGCAGTTTACAGGGGTCGAGGACTGAAGCTTTCTTT. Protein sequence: CASSLQGSRTEAFF.

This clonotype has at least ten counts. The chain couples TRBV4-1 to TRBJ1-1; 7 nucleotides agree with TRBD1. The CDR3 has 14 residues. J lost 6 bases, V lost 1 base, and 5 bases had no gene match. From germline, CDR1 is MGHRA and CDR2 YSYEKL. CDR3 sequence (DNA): TGCGCCAGCAGCCAAGGACAGGGCGTTGCTGAAGCTTTCTTT. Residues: CASSQGQGVAEAFF.

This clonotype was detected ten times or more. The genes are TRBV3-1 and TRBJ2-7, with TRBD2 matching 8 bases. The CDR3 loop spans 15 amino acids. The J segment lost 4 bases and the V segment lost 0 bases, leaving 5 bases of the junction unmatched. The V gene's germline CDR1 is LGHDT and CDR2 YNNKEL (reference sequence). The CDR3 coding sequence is TGTGCCAGCAGCCAAGAAGCTAGCGGGTATTACGAGCAGTACTTC. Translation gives CASSQEASGYYEQYF.

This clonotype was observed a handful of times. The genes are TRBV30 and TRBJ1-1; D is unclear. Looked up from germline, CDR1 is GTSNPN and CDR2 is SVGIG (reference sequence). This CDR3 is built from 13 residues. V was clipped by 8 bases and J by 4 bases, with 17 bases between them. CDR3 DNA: TGTGCCAGTTCCCTGTGGGGTTTCACTGAAGCTTTCTTT. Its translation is CASSLWGFTEAFF.

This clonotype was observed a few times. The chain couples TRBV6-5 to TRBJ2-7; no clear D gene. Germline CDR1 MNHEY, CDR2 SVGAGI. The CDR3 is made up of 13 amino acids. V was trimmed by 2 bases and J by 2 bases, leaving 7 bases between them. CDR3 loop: CASSYDRTYEQYF. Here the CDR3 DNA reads TGTGCCAGCAGTTACGACCGGACCTACGAGCAGTACTTC.

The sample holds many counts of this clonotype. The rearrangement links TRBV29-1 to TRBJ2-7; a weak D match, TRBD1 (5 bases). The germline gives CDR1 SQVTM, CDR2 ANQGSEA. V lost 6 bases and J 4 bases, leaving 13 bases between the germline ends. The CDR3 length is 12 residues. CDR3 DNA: TGCAGCGTCCGAACACAGGCATACGAGCAGTACGTC. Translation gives CSVRTQAYEQYV.

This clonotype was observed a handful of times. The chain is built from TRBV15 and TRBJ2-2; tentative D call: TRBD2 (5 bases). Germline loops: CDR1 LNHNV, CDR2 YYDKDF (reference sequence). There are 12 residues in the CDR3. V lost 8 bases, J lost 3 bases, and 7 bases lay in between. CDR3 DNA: TGTGCCACCGTGGGAGACACCGGGGAGCTGTTTTTT. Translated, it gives CATVGDTGELFF.

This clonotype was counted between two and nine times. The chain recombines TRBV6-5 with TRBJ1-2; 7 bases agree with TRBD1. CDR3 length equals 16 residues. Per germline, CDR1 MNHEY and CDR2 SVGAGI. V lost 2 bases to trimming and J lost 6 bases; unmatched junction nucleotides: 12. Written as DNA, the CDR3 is TGTGCCAGCAGTTACCCAGGGGGGGCAGACGCGGATGGCTACACCTTC. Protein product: CASSYPGGADADGYTF.

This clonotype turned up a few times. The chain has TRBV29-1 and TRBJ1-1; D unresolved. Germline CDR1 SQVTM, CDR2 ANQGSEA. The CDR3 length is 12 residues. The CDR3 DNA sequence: TGCATGGTCCACCCAGCGAACACTGAAGCTTTCTTT. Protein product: CMVHPANTEAFF.